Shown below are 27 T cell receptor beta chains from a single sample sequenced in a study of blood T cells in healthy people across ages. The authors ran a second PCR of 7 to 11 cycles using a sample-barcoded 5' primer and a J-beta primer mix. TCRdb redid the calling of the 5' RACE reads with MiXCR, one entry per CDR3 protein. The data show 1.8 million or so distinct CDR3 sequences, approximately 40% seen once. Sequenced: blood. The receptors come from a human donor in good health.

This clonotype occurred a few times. This CDR3 reads CASSTAHEQFF. The DNA for the CDR3 is TGTGCCAGCAGCACAGCACATGAGCAGTTCTTC. The chain is built from TRBV12-3 or TRBV12-4 and TRBJ2-1; D call uncertain. This CDR3 spans 11 amino acids. Trimming shortened V by 6 bases and J by 8 bases, and 8 bases separated the two germline ends.

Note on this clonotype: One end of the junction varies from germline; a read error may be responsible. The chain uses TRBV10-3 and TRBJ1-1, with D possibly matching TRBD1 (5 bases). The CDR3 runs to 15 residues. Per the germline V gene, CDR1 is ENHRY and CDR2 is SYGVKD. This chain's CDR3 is CAISEYGTGNTGAFF. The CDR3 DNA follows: TGTGCCATCAGTGAGTATGGGACGGGGAACACTGGAGCTTTCTTT.

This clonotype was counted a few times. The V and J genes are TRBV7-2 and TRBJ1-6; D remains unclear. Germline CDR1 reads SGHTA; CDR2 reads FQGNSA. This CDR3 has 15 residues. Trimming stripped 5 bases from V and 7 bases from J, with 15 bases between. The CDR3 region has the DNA TGTGCCAGCAGCGCGAGGACGGGCAGAAATTCACCCCTCCACTTT. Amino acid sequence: CASSARTGRNSPLHF. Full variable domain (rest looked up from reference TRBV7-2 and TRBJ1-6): GAGVSQSPSNKVTEKGKDVELRCDPISGHTALYWYRQSLGQGLEFLIYFQGNSAPDKSGLPSDRFSAERTGGSVSTLTIQRTQQEDSAVYLCASSARTGRNSPLHFGNGTRLTVT.

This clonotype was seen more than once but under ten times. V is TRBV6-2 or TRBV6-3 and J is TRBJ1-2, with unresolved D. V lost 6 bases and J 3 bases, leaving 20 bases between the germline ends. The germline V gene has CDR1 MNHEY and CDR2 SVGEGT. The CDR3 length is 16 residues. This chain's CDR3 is CASSLSSTAYDYGYTF. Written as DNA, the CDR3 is TGTGCCAGCAGCCTCTCCTCCACCGCTTATGACTATGGCTACACCTTC.

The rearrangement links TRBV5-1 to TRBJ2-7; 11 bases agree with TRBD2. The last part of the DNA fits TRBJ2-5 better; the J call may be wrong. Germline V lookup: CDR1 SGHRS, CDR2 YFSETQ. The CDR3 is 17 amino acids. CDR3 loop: CASSPPGTSGGQETQYF. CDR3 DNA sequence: TGCGCCAGCAGCCCCCCTGGAACTAGCGGGGGACAAGAGACCCAGTACTTC.

CDR3 bases: TGCAGTGCTCCCGGTCTCGGAGGCGAGCAGTACTTC. This gives the protein CSAPGLGGEQYF. The V and J genes are TRBV20-1 and TRBJ2-7, with D possibly matching TRBD2 (5 bases). Germline CDR1 DFQATT, CDR2 SNEGSKA (reference sequence). Trimming removed 5 bases at V and 6 bases at J, with 14 bases between. The CDR3 has 12 residues.

CDR3 coding DNA: TGTGCCAGCAGCCAAGATCGGTACAGGGGTAATCAGCCCCAGCATTTT. This translates into CASSQDRYRGNQPQHF. V usage is TRBV4-2 and J usage is TRBJ1-5; 7 bases fit TRBD1. V trimming: 0 bases; J trimming: 4 bases; junction bases outside the gene matches: 6. CDR1 and CDR2 (germline): LGHNA, YNFKEQ. The CDR3 sequence is 16 residues long.

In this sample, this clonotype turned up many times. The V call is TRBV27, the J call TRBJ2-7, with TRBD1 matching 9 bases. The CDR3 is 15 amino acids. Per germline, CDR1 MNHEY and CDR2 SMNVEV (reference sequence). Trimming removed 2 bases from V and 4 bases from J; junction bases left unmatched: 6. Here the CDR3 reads CASSLGRTGEYEQYF. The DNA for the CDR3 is TGTGCCAGCAGTTTAGGGAGGACAGGGGAATACGAGCAGTACTTC.

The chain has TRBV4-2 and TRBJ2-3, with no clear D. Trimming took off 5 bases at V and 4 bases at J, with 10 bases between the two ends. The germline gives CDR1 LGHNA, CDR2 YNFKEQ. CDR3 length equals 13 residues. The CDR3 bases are TGTGCCAGCAGCTCTTCGGTGGCAGATACGCAGTATTTT. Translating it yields CASSSSVADTQYF.

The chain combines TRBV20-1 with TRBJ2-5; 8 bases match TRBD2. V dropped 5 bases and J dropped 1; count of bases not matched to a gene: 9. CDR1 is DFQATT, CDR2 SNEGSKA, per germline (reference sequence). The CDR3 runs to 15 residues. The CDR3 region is CSAEPLAGTQETQYF. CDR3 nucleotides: TGCAGTGCTGAACCCCTAGCGGGCACCCAAGAGACCCAGTACTTC.

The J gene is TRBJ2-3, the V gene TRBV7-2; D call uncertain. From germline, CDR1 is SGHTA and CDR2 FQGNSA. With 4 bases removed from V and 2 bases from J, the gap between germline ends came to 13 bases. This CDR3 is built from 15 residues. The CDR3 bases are TGTGCCAGCAGCTCACTTAAGGACGACACAGATACGCAGTATTTT. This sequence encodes CASSSLKDDTDTQYF. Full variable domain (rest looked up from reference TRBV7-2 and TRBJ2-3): GAGVSQSPSNKVTEKGKDVELRCDPISGHTALYWYRQSLGQGLEFLIYFQGNSAPDKSGLPSDRFSAERTGGSVSTLTIQRTQQEDSAVYLCASSSLKDDTDTQYFGPGTRLTVL.

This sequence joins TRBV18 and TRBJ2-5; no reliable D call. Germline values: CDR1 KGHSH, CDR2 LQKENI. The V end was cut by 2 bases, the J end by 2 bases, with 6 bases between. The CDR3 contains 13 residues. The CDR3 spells CASSPTVQETQYF. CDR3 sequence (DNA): TGTGCCAGCTCACCAACGGTACAAGAGACCCAGTACTTC. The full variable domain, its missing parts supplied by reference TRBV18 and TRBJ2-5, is NAGVMQNPRHLVRRRGQEARLRCSPMKGHSHVYWYRQLPEEGLKFMVYLQKENIIDESGMPKERFSAEFPKEGPSILRIQQVVRGDSAAYFCASSPTVQETQYFGPGTRLLVL.

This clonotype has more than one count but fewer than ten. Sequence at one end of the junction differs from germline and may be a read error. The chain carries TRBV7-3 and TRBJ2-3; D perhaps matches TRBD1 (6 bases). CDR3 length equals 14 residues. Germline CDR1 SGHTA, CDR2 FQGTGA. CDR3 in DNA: TGTGCCAGCAGCGTAACAGGGCTCACAGATACGCAGTATTTT. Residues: CASSVTGLTDTQYF.

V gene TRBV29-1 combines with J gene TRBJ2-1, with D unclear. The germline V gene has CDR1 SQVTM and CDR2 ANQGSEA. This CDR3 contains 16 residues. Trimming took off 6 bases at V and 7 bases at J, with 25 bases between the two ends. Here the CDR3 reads CSVEPLVAHGVNEQFF. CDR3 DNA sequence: TGCAGCGTCGAACCTCTAGTGGCCCACGGAGTAAATGAGCAGTTCTTC.

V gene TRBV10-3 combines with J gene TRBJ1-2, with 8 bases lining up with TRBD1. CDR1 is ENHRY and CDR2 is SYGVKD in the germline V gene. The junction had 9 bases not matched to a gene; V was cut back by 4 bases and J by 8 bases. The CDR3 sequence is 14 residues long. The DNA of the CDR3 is TGTGCCATCAGTGGGACAGGGTATTTTGAGGGCTACACCTTC. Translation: CAISGTGYFEGYTF.

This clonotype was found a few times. The CDR3 DNA sequence: TGTGCCAGCAACCCCGGGGGGGAGTCCTACGAGCAGTACTTC. Translating gives CASNPGGESYEQYF. V usage is TRBV7-9 and J usage is TRBJ2-7; 8 nucleotides match TRBD2. Germline V lookup: CDR1 SEHNR, CDR2 FQNEAQ (reference sequence). The trim removed 7 bases at V and 1 base at J, leaving 6 bases unmatched. There are 14 residues in the CDR3.

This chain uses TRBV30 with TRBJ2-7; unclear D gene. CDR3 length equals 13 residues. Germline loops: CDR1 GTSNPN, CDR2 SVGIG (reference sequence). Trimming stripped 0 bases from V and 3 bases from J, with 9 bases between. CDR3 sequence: CAWSVGYVYEQYF. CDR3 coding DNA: TGTGCCTGGAGTGTAGGGTACGTCTACGAGCAGTACTTC. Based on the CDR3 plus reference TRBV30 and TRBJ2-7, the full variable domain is SQTIHQWPATLVQPVGSPLSLECTVEGTSNPNLYWYRQAAGRGLQLLFYSVGIGQISSEVPQNLSASRPQDRQFILSSKKLLLSDSGFYLCAWSVGYVYEQYFGPGTRLTVT.

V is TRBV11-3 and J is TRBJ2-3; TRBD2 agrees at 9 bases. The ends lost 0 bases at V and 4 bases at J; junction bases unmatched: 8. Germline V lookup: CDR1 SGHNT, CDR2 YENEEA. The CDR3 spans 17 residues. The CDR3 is CASSLDPPSGEADTQYF. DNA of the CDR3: TGTGCCAGCAGCTTAGATCCCCCTAGCGGGGAAGCAGATACGCAGTATTTT.

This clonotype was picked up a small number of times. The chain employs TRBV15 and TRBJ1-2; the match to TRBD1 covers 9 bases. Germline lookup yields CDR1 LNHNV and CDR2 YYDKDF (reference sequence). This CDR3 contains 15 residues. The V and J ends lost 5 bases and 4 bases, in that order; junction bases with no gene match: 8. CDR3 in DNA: TGTGCCACCAGCCCCTGGGACAGGGTAACCTATGGCTACACCTTC. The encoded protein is CATSPWDRVTYGYTF.

The CDR3 is CSARGAGTQYF. The CDR3, as DNA: TGCAGTGCTCGGGGGGCAGGGACCCAGTACTTC. This chain uses TRBV20-1 with TRBJ2-5; maybe TRBD2 (7 bases). Trimming pared 5 bases from V and 7 bases from J, leaving 11 bases between. This CDR3 region has 11 residues. CDR1 is DFQATT and CDR2 is SNEGSKA in the germline V gene (reference sequence).

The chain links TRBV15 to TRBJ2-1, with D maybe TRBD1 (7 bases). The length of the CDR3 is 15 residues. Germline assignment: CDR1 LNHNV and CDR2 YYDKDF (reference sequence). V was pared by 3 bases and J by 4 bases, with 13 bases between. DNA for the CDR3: TGTGCCACCAGCAGTCCCCCAGGGGGGTACAATGAGCAGTTCTTC. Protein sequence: CATSSPPGGYNEQFF.

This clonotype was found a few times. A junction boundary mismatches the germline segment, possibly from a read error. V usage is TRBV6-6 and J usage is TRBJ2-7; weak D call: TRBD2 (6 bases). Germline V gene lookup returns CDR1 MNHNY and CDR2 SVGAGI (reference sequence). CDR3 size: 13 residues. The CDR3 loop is CAGSYWRDYEQYF. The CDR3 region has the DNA TGTGCCGGCAGTTATTGGCGGGACTACGAGCAGTACTTC.

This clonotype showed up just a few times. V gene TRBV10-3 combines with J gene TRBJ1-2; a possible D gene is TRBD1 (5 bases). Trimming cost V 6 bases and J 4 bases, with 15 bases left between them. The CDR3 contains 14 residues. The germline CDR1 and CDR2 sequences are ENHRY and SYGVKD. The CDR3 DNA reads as TGTGCCATCAGCGAAAAGGGGTGGAGCTATGGCTACACCTTC. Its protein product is CAISEKGWSYGYTF.

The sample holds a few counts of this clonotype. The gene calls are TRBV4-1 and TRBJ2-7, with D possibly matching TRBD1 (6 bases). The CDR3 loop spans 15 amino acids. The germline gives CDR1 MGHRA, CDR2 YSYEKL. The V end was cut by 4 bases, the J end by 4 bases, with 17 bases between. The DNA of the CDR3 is TGCGCCAGCAGCCGGTCTCTATTAGGGGGATACGAGCAGTACTTC. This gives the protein CASSRSLLGGYEQYF.

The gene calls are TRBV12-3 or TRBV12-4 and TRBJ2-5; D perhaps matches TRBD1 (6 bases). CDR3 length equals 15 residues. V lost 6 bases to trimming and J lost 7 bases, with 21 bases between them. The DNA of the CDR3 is TGTGCCAGCAGCCGCGGCAGGGGAATTGGGGTGACCCAGTACTTC. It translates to CASSRGRGIGVTQYF.

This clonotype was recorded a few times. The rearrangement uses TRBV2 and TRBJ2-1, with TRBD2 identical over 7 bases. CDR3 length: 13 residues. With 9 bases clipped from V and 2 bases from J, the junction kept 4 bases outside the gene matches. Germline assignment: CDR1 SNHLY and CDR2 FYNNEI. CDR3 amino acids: CARAGTPYNEQFF. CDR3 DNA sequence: TGTGCCAGAGCGGGGACGCCCTACAATGAGCAGTTCTTC.

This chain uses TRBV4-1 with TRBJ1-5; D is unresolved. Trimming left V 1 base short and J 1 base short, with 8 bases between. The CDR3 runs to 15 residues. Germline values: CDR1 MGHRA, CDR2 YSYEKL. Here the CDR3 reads CASSQGGESNQPQHF. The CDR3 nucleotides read TGCGCCAGCAGCCAAGGGGGAGAAAGCAATCAGCCCCAGCATTTT.